This TCR beta chain was retrieved from a study of CD8 T cells in Susac syndrome. Study outcomes and limitations: Susac-specific public clones numbered more than 15 in total CD8+ repertoires (and roughly 5 in CD8+ TEMRA repertoires).

The CDR3 has 13 amino acids. Looked up from germline, CDR1 is LNHDA and CDR2 is SQIVND (reference sequence). The germline V and J ends were trimmed by 4 bases and 2 bases, with 9 bases remaining between them. After extraction with the RNeasy kit, roughly 0.5 to 1 ug of the RNA was reverse transcribed using random hexamers. By means of immunoSEQ multiplex PCR, TCR beta CDR3 spanning 54 Vbeta and 13 Jbeta underwent amplification. Each CDR3 protein gets one entry after TCRdb re-called the immunoSEQ multiplex PCR reads with MiXCR. The table records about 140,000 distinct CDR3 sequences, just under 95% of them present only once. Blood CD8+ and CD4+ T cells underwent high-throughput TCR beta sequencing. Negative isolation yielded CD8+ and CD4+ T cells; FACS enriched TEMRA cells. A word on this clonotype: The antigen is not known.

This sequence originates from a human donor with Susac syndrome. The sequencing input was CD8+ T cells from PBMCs. The chain joins TRBV19 to TRBJ2-7; D ambiguous. CDR3 DNA: TGTGCCAGTAGTACCCGAAACCCCTACGAGCAGTACTTC. It is translated as CASSTRNPYEQYF.